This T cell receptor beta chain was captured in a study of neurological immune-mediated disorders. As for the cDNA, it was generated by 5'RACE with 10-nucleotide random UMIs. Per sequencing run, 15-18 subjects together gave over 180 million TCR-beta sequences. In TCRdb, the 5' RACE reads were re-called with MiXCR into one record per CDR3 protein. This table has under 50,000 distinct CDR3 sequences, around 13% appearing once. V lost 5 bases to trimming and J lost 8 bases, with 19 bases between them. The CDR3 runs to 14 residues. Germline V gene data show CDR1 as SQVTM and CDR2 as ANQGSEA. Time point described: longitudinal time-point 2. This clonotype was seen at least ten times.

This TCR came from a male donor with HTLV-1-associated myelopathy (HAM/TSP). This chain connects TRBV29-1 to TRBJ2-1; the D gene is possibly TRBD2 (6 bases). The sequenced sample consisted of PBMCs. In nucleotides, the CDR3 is TGCAGCGTTTCCGGGGGTCGAGGTGGCGATGAGCAGTTCTTC. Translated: CSVSGGRGGDEQFF.